The sequence of this TCR beta chain was determined in a study of CD4 T cells in relation to SARS-CoV-2 and coronaviruses. Study summary: ViraFEST: approximately 10-day antigen culture of PBMCs, then TCR beta CDR3 sequencing.

As concerns this clone: Its antigen is not identified.

The unexposed donors gave CD4+ T cells in about 2010-2019, prior to COVID-19. Isolation of CD4+ T cells took place after around eleven days in culture. Testing used SARS-CoV-2 S/N and four cold-coronavirus spikes on unexposed-donor CD4+ T cells, cells permitting. Cultures held about 2 million PBMCs per well with 9 to 10 IU/ml IL-2. Findings and caveats of the study: Around 62% of donors had memory CD4+ clonotypes crossrecognizing SARS-CoV-2 and common cold coronavirus spike.

Profiling relied on immunoSEQ multiplex PCR, and the TCRdb table lists in-frame clones only, not all of them. This table has roughly 30,000 clones, roughly three quarters appearing once. V gave up 5 bases and J gave up 3 bases, with 7 bases separating them. CDR1 is ENHRY and CDR2 is SYGVKD in the germline V gene. The CDR3 runs to 13 residues. Input material: CD4+ T cells from PBMCs, cultured in vitro. The sequence derives from a human donor in good health. This rearrangement joins TRBV10-3 to TRBJ2-2; weak D call: TRBD1 (5 bases). The CDR3 region has the DNA TGTGCCATCAGTAGGGGTGACACCGGGGAGCTGTTTTTT. Translated, it gives CAISRGDTGELFF.